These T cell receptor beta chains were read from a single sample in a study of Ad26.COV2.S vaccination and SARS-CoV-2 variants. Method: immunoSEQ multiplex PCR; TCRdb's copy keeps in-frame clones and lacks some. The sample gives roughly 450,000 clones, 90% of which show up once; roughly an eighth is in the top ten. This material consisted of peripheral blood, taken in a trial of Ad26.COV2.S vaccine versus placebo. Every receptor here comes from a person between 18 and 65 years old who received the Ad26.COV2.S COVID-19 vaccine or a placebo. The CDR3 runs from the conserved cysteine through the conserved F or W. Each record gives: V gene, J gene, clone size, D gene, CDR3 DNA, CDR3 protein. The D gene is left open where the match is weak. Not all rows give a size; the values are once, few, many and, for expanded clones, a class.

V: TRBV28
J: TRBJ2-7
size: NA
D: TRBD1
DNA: TGTGCCAGCAGTTTTAGGGACAGGGCTCCCTACGAGCAGTACTTC
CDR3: CASSFRDRAPYEQYF

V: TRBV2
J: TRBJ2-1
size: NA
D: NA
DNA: TGTGCCAGTTCACACGACAATGAGCAGTTCTTC
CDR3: CASSHDNEQFF

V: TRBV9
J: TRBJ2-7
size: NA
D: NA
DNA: TGTGCCAGCAGCGTAGACGCGGGGCCCTACGAGCAGTACTTC
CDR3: CASSVDAGPYEQYF

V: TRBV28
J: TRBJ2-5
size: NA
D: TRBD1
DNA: TGTGCCAGCAGTCTAACAGGACAGGGCTATGCCCAAGAGACCCAGTACTTC
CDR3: CASSLTGQGYAQETQYF

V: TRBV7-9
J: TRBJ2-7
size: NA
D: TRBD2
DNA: TGTGCCAGCAGCCCGGGGACTAGTTACGAGCAGTACTTC
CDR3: CASSPGTSYEQYF

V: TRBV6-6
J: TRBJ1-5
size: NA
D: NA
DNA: TGTGCCAGCAGCGATCGACAGAAAAATCAGCCCCAGCATTTT
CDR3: CASSDRQKNQPQHF

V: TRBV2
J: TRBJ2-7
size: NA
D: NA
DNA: TGTGCCAGCAGTGAAGCGTTGAGATTCTACGAGCAGTACTTC
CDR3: CASSEALRFYEQYF

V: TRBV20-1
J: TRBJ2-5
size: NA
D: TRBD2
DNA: TGCAGTGCTAGTGCAAGCGGGGTACAAGAGACCCAGTACTTC
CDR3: CSASASGVQETQYF

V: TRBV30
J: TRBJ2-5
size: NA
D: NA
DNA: TGTGCCTGGAGACTGGTAGGCCAAGAGACCCAGTACTTC
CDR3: CAWRLVGQETQYF

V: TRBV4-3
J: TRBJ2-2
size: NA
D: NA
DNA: TGCGCCAGCAGCCAATTGAGGGTTTCCGGGGAGCTGTTTTTT
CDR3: CASSQLRVSGELFF

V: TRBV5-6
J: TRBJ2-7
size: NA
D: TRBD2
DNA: TGTGCCAGCAGCATAGGGACTAGCGGGAGGCCTCAGTACTTC
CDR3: CASSIGTSGRPQYF

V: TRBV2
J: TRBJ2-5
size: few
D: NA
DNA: TGTGCCAGCAGCGCCACCCCAAGGGAGACCCAGTACTTC
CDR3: CASSATPRETQYF